These 10 T cell receptor beta chains share one sample of origin, sequenced in a study of blood T cell repertoires in COVID-19. Clones were read by immunoSEQ multiplex PCR, and TCRdb kept only the in-frame ones, dropping some. The table has 300,000 to 350,000 clones, over 75% seen once. Sequencing input: PBMCs or T cells enriched from blood (not recorded which). The receptors here all came from a man younger than 40 who had recovered from COVID-19.

The V gene is TRBV24-1, the J gene TRBJ1-2; TRBD1 matches at 11 bases. CDR3 length: 15 residues. The J segment lost 8 bases and the V segment lost 7 bases, leaving 11 bases of the junction unmatched. Germline V gene lookup returns CDR1 KGHDR and CDR2 SFDVKD. DNA for the CDR3: TGTGCCACCAGCTCCGGGACAGGGGGTTTGAGCGGCTACACCTTC. It translates to CATSSGTGGLSGYTF.

This clone was counted between two and nine times. The chain carries TRBV9 and TRBJ1-4, with no clear D. Germline-derived CDR1 and CDR2 are SGDLS and YYNGEE. The CDR3 sequence is 15 residues long. Trimming took 4 bases from V and 3 from J, leaving 13 bases between them. The DNA of the CDR3 is TGTGCCAGCAGCCCCCACCCAGCGGCTAATGAAAAACTGTTTTTT. Amino acids: CASSPHPAANEKLFF.

The chain has TRBV6-2 or TRBV6-3 and TRBJ1-2; tentative D call: TRBD1 (5 bases). V dropped 0 bases and J dropped 4 bases, with 9 bases sitting between them. Per the germline V gene, CDR1 is MNHEY and CDR2 is SVGEGT. The CDR3 spans 14 residues. The CDR3 DNA is TGTGCCAGCAGTTACTCGACAGAGCCCTATGGCTACACCTTC. As protein: CASSYSTEPYGYTF.

The V and J genes are TRBV6-5 and TRBJ2-7; D may be TRBD1 (5 bases). Germline V lookup: CDR1 MNHEY, CDR2 SVGAGI. The CDR3 consists of 13 residues. Between the trimmed V and J ends, which lost 2 bases and 4 bases, there was a span of 9 bases. This CDR3 is CASSYGDRYEQYF. The CDR3 bases are TGTGCCAGCAGTTACGGAGACAGATACGAGCAGTACTTC.

V and J are TRBV10-3 and TRBJ1-2, with TRBD1 matching 11 bases. This CDR3 has 14 amino acids. The V gene's germline CDR1 is ENHRY and CDR2 SYGVKD. V trimming: 4 bases; J trimming: 4 bases; junction bases outside the gene matches: 2. The CDR3 sequence: CAISGDRGFYGYTF. CDR3 bases: TGTGCCATCAGTGGGGACAGGGGGTTCTATGGCTACACCTTC.

This chain uses TRBV10-3 with TRBJ1-2; 10 bases agree with TRBD1. Trimming removed 6 bases from V and 7 bases from J; junction bases left unmatched: 2. The CDR3 runs 12 residues. Germline CDR1 reads ENHRY; CDR2 reads SYGVKD. This CDR3 is CAISGTGVGYTF. The DNA for the CDR3 is TGTGCCATCAGCGGGACAGGGGTTGGCTACACCTTC.

The chain recombines TRBV13 with TRBJ2-7, with TRBD2 matching over 7 bases. Germline CDR1 and CDR2: PRHDT and FYEKMQ (reference sequence). The V and J ends lost 3 bases and 0 bases, in that order; junction bases with no gene match: 5. CDR3 size: 15 residues. CDR3 residues: CASSLRGTLSYEQYF. In DNA, the CDR3 is TGTGCCAGCAGCTTGCGGGGGACTCTCTCCTACGAGCAGTACTTC. The full variable domain, its missing parts supplied by reference TRBV13 and TRBJ2-7, is AAGVIQSPRHLIKEKRETATLKCYPIPRHDTVYWYQQGPGQDPQFLISFYEKMQSDKGSIPDRFSAQQFSDYHSELNMSSLELGDSALYFCASSLRGTLSYEQYFGPGTRLTVT.

The chain has TRBV15 and TRBJ1-2, with D possibly matching TRBD1 (6 bases). Per the germline V gene, CDR1 is LNHNV and CDR2 is YYDKDF (reference sequence). V gave up 0 bases and J gave up 4 bases, with 12 bases separating them. CDR3 length: 15 amino acids. CDR3 loop: CATSRDLGGGYGYTF. The CDR3 DNA is TGTGCCACCAGCAGAGATCTGGGAGGGGGCTATGGCTACACCTTC. The full variable domain, rest sourced from reference TRBV15 and TRBJ1-2, is DAMVIQNPRYQVTQFGKPVTLSCSQTLNHNVMYWYQQKSSQAPKLLFHYYDKDFNNEADTPDNFQSRRPNTSFCFLDIRSPGLGDTAMYLCATSRDLGGGYGYTFGSGTRLTVV.

The V and J genes are TRBV3-1 (or the pseudogene TRBV3-2) and TRBJ1-6, with unresolved D. Trimming removed 2 bases at V and 0 bases at J, with 8 bases between. The CDR3 contains 16 residues. Germline V gives CDR1 LGHDT, CDR2 YNNKEL (reference sequence). CDR3 loop: CASSQSLSSYNSPLHF. The CDR3 DNA sequence: TGTGCCAGCAGCCAATCCCTGAGCTCCTATAATTCACCCCTCCACTTT.

The gene calls are TRBV5-4 and TRBJ1-4; tentatively, D is TRBD1 (6 bases). V lost 4 bases and J lost 1, with 8 bases in between. The CDR3 loop spans 14 amino acids. Looked up from germline, CDR1 is SGHNT and CDR2 is YYREEE (reference sequence). The CDR3 protein is CASSQGGTNEKLFF. The CDR3 DNA sequence: TGTGCCAGCAGCCAAGGGGGAACTAATGAAAAACTGTTTTTT.